The clone carrying this T cell receptor (beta chain) was seen a handful of times. The V and J ends lost 2 bases and 2 bases, in that order; junction bases with no gene match: 9. The CDR3 runs 16 residues. The V gene's germline CDR1 is SGHNT and CDR2 YYREEE (reference sequence). This record comes from a study of OX40 agonist ivuxolimab in advanced cancers. Using immunoSEQ multiplex PCR, the repertoire was profiled, and TCRdb retains in-frame clones only, with some absent. Here the sample spans around 80,000 clones, roughly 87% being singletons. This sequence was found in an adult with an advanced solid tumor such as melanoma, head and neck, liver or kidney cancer. The specimen comprised CD4+ or CD8+ T cells sorted from blood, sampled in a trial of the OX40 agonist ivuxolimab. The chain links TRBV5-4 to TRBJ1-2; TRBD1 aligns across 7 bases. For the CDR3, the DNA is TGTGCCAGCAGCTTAGGGGGCTCAGGGACAAACTATGGCTACACCTTC. Its translation is CASSLGGSGTNYGYTF.